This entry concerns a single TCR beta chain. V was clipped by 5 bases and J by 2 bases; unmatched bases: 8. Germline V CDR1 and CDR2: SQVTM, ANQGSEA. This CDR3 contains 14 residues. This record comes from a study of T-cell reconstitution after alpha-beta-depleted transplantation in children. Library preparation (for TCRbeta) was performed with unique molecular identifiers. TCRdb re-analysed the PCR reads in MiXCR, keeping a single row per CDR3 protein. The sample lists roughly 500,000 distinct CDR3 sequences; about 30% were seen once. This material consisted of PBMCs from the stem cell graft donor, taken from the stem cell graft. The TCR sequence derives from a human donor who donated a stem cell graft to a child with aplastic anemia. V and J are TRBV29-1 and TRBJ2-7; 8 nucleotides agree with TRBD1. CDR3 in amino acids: CSVLGTGYTYEQYF. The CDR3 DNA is TGCAGCGTTCTTGGGACAGGCTACACCTACGAGCAGTACTTC.